This T cell receptor (beta chain) emerged from a study of blood T cell repertoires in COVID-19. Study in general: Spain, Italy and the United States supplied samples that represented acute and convalescent COVID-19. Sources were T cells, B-cell-depleted T cells, or PBMCs; the material itself was cDNA or gDNA.

This CDR3 has 16 residues. Trimming at V came to 2 bases and at J to 4 bases, leaving 11 bases not matched to a gene. CDR1 and CDR2 from the germline V gene are SGDLS and YYNGEE. Sequencing was performed with immunoSEQ multiplex PCR; in TCRdb, only in-frame clones are kept and a portion is missing. Here the sample spans around 300,000 clones, roughly 85% being singletons. Source material: PBMCs or T cells enriched from blood (not recorded which). This TCR was sampled from a woman aged 50 to 65 who had recovered from COVID-19. V gene TRBV9 combines with J gene TRBJ1-1, with 7 bases fitting TRBD1. The CDR3 reads CASSVARTGGGTEAFF. CDR3 bases: TGTGCCAGCAGCGTCGCACGGACAGGTGGGGGCACTGAAGCTTTCTTT.